This T cell receptor beta chain was captured by sequencing in a study of blood T cell repertoires in COVID-19 (dated by TCRdb to the early 2020s). In the study overall: Samples covering the acute and convalescent phases of COVID-19 were provided by collaborators in the United States, Italy and Spain. The sample metadata nearly always contained a de-identified subject ID, COVID-19 status, age in years and sex. The samples were drawn from the first 160 participants of the ongoing ImmuneRACE study and from 950 to 1,500 subjects provided by 6 global collaborators. The repertoires were released in a freely available public database meant as a resource for research on the immune response to SARS-CoV-2. The prospective study material was composed of cDNA or gDNA derived from T cells, B-cell-depleted T cells, or PBMCs. The dataset comprised deeply sampled blood TCRbeta repertoires from subjects exposed to, actively infected with, or recovered from COVID-19. Where HLA class I and class II types were available, the types were taken from metadata supplied by the sample provider, not from assay-based typing.

The immunoSEQ Assay, a bias-controlled multiplex PCR, was used to amplify TCRbeta CDR3 regions from genomic DNA. The original pipeline was this. Within the assay, amplification of reference gene primers was used to estimate how many nucleated cells each sample contained. Sequence reads were collapsed and filtered to measure the absolute abundance of every unique TCRbeta CDR3 rearrangement. Productive Simpson clonality was computed per sample as the square root of Simpson's diversity index over productive rearrangements. TCRdb's version of the immuneACCESS table is confined to in-frame rearrangements and falls short of the full clone set. An unresolved V gene accounts for under half of the shortfall where checked; the remainder is of unknown origin. The V and J calls and clone size were taken over from that table, and D and trimming were inferred from the DNA. The table for this sample lists under 300,000 clones; roughly three quarters of them were counted only once. Of the sample, approximately 4% is held by the ten largest clones.

Trimming at the junction amounts to 0 bases on V and 11 bases on J, and the germline ends lie 16 bases apart. Spanning cysteine to phenylalanine, the CDR3 consists of 14 amino acids. The DNA shown is the 42-base CDR3, in frame from base 1. As encoded in the germline V gene (reference sequence), CDR1 is LNHNV while CDR2 is YYDKDF. Overall study outcomes, separate from this receptor: The quantity of clinical and demographic metadata differed by source and by participant and was supplied without curation.

Each collaborating institution followed its own protocols to collect whole blood in K2EDTA tubes. For TCRbeta analysis, collaborator samples were shipped as frozen whole blood, as isolated PBMCs, or as DNA extracted from either sample type. On this clone: Its antigen has not been determined. No quality values exist for individual bases; no much larger clone is one base distant.

This sequence was found in a woman aged 40 to 50 with active or convalescent COVID-19. The chain employs TRBV15 and TRBJ1-1, and TRBD1 may be the D gene, going by 5 matching bases. The sample was peripheral blood. The nucleotides are TGTGCCACCAGCAGAGATGGCAGGGAGGGTCCCGCTTTCTTT. Its protein reads: CATSRDGREGPAFF.